Shown below are 31 T cell receptor beta chains from a single sample sequenced in a study of T cell repertoires in cytomegalovirus infection. TCRdb passed the reads through MiXCR, listing each CDR3 protein once. The repertoire holds 360,000 or so distinct CDR3 sequences, with roughly 34% as singletons. Their antigens are not known. The sample here was cultured PBMCs, taken from culture after CMV antigen stimulation. These receptors originate from a human donor in good health (CMV status not recorded). Some clones in this sample may be carry-over from other donors' samples.

The chain has TRBV6-2 or TRBV6-3 and TRBJ2-1; D perhaps matches TRBD2 (6 bases). Germline CDR1 is MNHEY and CDR2 is SVGEGT. The V gene lost 2 bases and the J gene lost 2 bases, with 13 bases spanning the gap. The CDR3 consists of 16 residues. CDR3 bases: TGTGCCAGCAGTTACGGGATACGGGAGACCTACAATGAGCAGTTCTTC. Translation gives CASSYGIRETYNEQFF.

Only a few counts were recorded for this clonotype. This rearrangement joins TRBV4-1 to TRBJ1-1; D not resolved. This CDR3 contains 14 residues. V lost 2 bases and J 6 bases, leaving 13 bases between the germline ends. The germline CDR1 and CDR2 sequences are MGHRA and YSYEKL. This CDR3 reads CASSQTTRVAEAFF. DNA of the CDR3: TGCGCCAGCAGCCAAACTACACGGGTCGCTGAAGCTTTCTTT.

There are a few counts of this clonotype. This chain connects TRBV4-3 to TRBJ1-2, with 11 bases matching TRBD1. Looked up from germline, CDR1 is LGHNA and CDR2 is YSLEER. The CDR3 has 14 amino acids. The ends lost 5 bases at V and 9 bases at J; junction bases unmatched: 8. The CDR3 sequence is CASSEGQGALSYTF. For the CDR3, the DNA is TGCGCCAGCAGCGAAGGACAGGGGGCTTTGAGCTACACCTTC.

The CDR3 spells CASSLVRASVDEQFF. The CDR3 region has the DNA TGCGCCAGCAGCTTGGTAAGGGCTTCGGTCGATGAGCAGTTCTTC. The chain links TRBV5-1 to TRBJ2-1; D gene ambiguous. CDR3 length equals 15 residues. The germline CDR1 and CDR2 sequences are SGHRS and YFSETQ. V dropped 0 bases and J dropped 8 bases, with 15 bases sitting between them. Looking up the rest from reference TRBV5-1 and TRBJ2-1 gives the full variable domain: KAGVTQTPRYLIKTRGQQVTLSCSPISGHRSVSWYQQTPGQGLQFLFEYFSETQRNKGNFPGRFSGRQFSNSRSEMNVSTLELGDSALYLCASSLVRASVDEQFFGPGTRLTVL.

In DNA, the CDR3 is TGTGCCAGCACTAGGACAGGGCAGGGGCAGCCCCAGCATTTT. It specifies CASTRTGQGQPQHF. The chain couples TRBV12-3 or TRBV12-4 to TRBJ1-5, with 8 positions matching TRBD1. CDR3 length: 14 amino acids. V lost 7 bases and J lost 7; bases outside the gene matches: 9.

The chain links TRBV7-9 to TRBJ1-1; 9 bases match TRBD1. The V gene's germline CDR1 is SEHNR and CDR2 FQNEAQ (reference sequence). CDR3 length: 17 residues. After removal of 5 bases from V and 3 bases from J, the junction contained 13 bases not matched to a gene. The CDR3: CASSRNPTGGLDTEAFF. The CDR3 DNA sequence: TGTGCCAGCAGCCGGAACCCGACAGGGGGGTTGGACACTGAAGCTTTCTTT.

Only a few counts were recorded for this clonotype. The chain couples TRBV7-6 to TRBJ2-7; the D is unclear. V lost 1 base, J lost 3 bases, and 16 bases lay in between. Looked up from germline, CDR1 is SGHVS and CDR2 is FNYEAQ. CDR3 size: 16 residues. The CDR3, as DNA: TGTGCCAGCAGCTTAGTTGCCCCCTCAGCTTTCTACGAGCAGTACTTC. Translation gives CASSLVAPSAFYEQYF.

V gene TRBV20-1 combines with J gene TRBJ2-4, with a possible D match to TRBD2 (6 bases). The CDR3 is 16 amino acids. Germline V gene data show CDR1 as DFQATT and CDR2 as SNEGSKA (reference sequence). V was trimmed by 2 bases and J by 7 bases, leaving 21 bases between them. The chain's CDR3 is CSARPWEATSINIQYF. In DNA form, the CDR3 reads TGCAGTGCTAGACCCTGGGAGGCTACTTCAATTAACATTCAGTACTTC.

This clonotype occurred once. The chain couples TRBV7-9 to TRBJ2-5; D perhaps matches TRBD2 (5 bases). The germline CDR1 and CDR2 sequences are SEHNR and FQNEAQ (reference sequence). The CDR3 has 13 amino acids. Trimming cost V 2 bases and J 5 bases, with 9 bases left between them. The CDR3 sequence is CASSLRGIETQYF. CDR3 bases: TGTGCCAGCAGCTTAAGAGGGATCGAGACCCAGTACTTC.

For this clonotype: At one boundary the junction diverges from the germline segment, which might be a read error. The DNA of the CDR3 is TGTGCCAGTAGCTTAGATGGGCTACCACAGTTCTTC. This translates into CASSLDGLPQFF. The V gene is TRBV11-2, the J gene TRBJ2-1, with D unclear. Germline V gene sequence: CDR1 SGHAT, CDR2 FQNNGV. The CDR3 consists of 12 residues.

The gene calls are TRBV2 and TRBJ2-7; perhaps TRBD2 as D (6 bases). Germline V lookup: CDR1 SNHLY, CDR2 FYNNEI. V lost 11 bases to trimming and J lost 1 base, with 24 bases between them. The CDR3 is 16 amino acids. DNA of the CDR3: TGTGCCCGACCCCCGGGGGACGAGCGGGCATCCTACGAGCAGTACGTC. Translation: CARPPGDERASYEQYV.

This sequence joins TRBV7-2 and TRBJ2-1; TRBD2 matches at 7 bases. CDR3 length equals 15 residues. V gave up 5 bases and J gave up 4 bases; unmatched junction bases: 8. Germline V gene data show CDR1 as SGHTA and CDR2 as FQGNSA. The CDR3 loop is CASSGGGMSYNEQFF. CDR3 DNA: TGTGCCAGCAGCGGGGGGGGGATGAGTTACAATGAGCAGTTCTTC.

The chain is built from TRBV28 and TRBJ2-3; D remains unclear. The CDR3 totals 12 residues. V lost 6 bases, J lost 2 bases, and 6 bases lay in between. Germline CDR1 and CDR2: MDHEN and SYDVKM. The CDR3: CASRGFTDTQYF. The CDR3 region has the DNA TGTGCCAGCAGAGGGTTCACAGATACGCAGTATTTT.

J is TRBJ2-5 and V is TRBV4-1; 8 bases are a match to TRBD2. The CDR3 sequence is 16 residues long. The trim removed 0 bases at V and 4 bases at J, leaving 7 bases unmatched. Germline V gene sequence: CDR1 MGHRA, CDR2 YSYEKL. The CDR3 protein is CASSQDPAGVGETQYF. The DNA of the CDR3 is TGCGCCAGCAGCCAAGATCCAGCGGGAGTTGGAGAGACCCAGTACTTC.

This chain links TRBV30 with TRBJ1-5; D is ambiguous. The CDR3 sequence is 13 residues long. Germline V gives CDR1 GTSNPN, CDR2 SVGIG (reference sequence). V dropped 3 bases and J dropped 3 bases, with 9 bases sitting between them. CDR3 loop: CAWRESDNQPQHF. CDR3 nucleotide sequence: TGTGCCTGGAGGGAATCAGACAATCAGCCCCAGCATTTT.

In this sample, this clonotype turned up many times. The J gene is TRBJ1-5, the V gene TRBV7-2, with 7 bases identical to TRBD1. The germline V gene has CDR1 SGHTA and CDR2 FQGNSA. V gave up 3 bases and J gave up 5 bases; unmatched junction bases: 1. The CDR3 has 13 residues. CDR3 DNA sequence: TGTGCCAGCAGCTTCGACAGGGATCAGCCCCAGCATTTT. This gives the protein CASSFDRDQPQHF. Filled out from reference TRBV7-2 and TRBJ1-5, the complete variable domain reads GAGVSQSPSNKVTEKGKDVELRCDPISGHTALYWYRQSLGQGLEFLIYFQGNSAPDKSGLPSDRFSAERTGGSVSTLTIQRTQQEDSAVYLCASSFDRDQPQHFGDGTRLSIL.

This chain uses TRBV7-2 with TRBJ1-4; no clear D. V was trimmed by 0 bases and J by 6 bases, leaving 5 bases between them. Germline CDR1 and CDR2: SGHTA and FQGNSA. The CDR3 runs to 13 residues. The CDR3 loop reads CASSLAKYEKLFF. CDR3 sequence (DNA): TGTGCCAGCAGCTTAGCTAAATATGAAAAACTGTTTTTT.

The V call is TRBV6-5, the J call TRBJ1-1; D not resolved. The V end was cut by 6 bases, the J end by 7 bases, with 15 bases between. The V gene's germline CDR1 is MNHEY and CDR2 SVGAGI. CDR3 length: 13 residues. The CDR3, as DNA: TGTGCCAGCAGCACACTTGGGAGGCTTGAAGCTTTCTTT. This gives the protein CASSTLGRLEAFF.

The J gene is TRBJ1-3, the V gene TRBV7-2; D perhaps matches TRBD1 (6 bases). The length of the CDR3 is 16 residues. Deletions cut 2 bases from V and 1 base from J, with 12 bases between. The V gene's germline CDR1 is SGHTA and CDR2 FQGNSA. CDR3 sequence: CASSLYREGSGNTIYF. The DNA for the CDR3 is TGTGCCAGCAGCTTATACAGGGAGGGTTCTGGAAACACCATATATTTT.

This clonotype was seen more than once but under ten times. The chain recombines TRBV7-6 with TRBJ1-1, with D perhaps matching TRBD1 (6 bases). This CDR3 region has 14 residues. Trimming removed 3 bases from V and 0 bases from J, with 8 bases in between. Germline assignment: CDR1 SGHVS and CDR2 FNYEAQ. The CDR3 nucleotides read TGTGCCAGCAGCTTCACAGGGATGAACACTGAAGCTTTCTTT. Its protein is CASSFTGMNTEAFF.

V and J are TRBV28 and TRBJ2-3, with D perhaps TRBD1 (5 bases). This CDR3 is 14 amino acids long. Germline-derived CDR1 and CDR2 are MDHEN and SYDVKM. V was pared by 4 bases and J by 5 bases, with 13 bases between. For the CDR3, the DNA is TGTGCCAGCAGTTCGAACCTAGGGGTAGATACGCAGTATTTT. Its translation is CASSSNLGVDTQYF.

This clonotype was detected only a few times. The chain links TRBV7-2 to TRBJ2-7, with 7 bases identical to TRBD2. J lost 3 bases, V lost 1 base, and 3 bases had no gene match. CDR3 length: 14 residues. Germline V lookup: CDR1 SGHTA, CDR2 FQGNSA. The CDR3 region has the DNA TGTGCCAGCAGCTTAGAGCGGGGCGGCTACGAGCAGTACGTC. Translating it yields CASSLERGGYEQYV.

The J gene is TRBJ2-3, the V gene TRBV30; D not resolved. The germline V gene encodes CDR1 GTSNPN and CDR2 SVGIG (reference sequence). The CDR3 spans 13 residues. The CDR3 sequence is CAQSFAGADTQYF. CDR3 DNA sequence: TGTGCTCAGTCTTTTGCTGGGGCAGATACGCAGTATTTT.

This clonotype showed up many times. This rearrangement joins TRBV20-1 to TRBJ2-5; 8 bases agree with TRBD2. V gave up 0 bases and J gave up 4 bases; unmatched junction bases: 4. Germline V gives CDR1 DFQATT, CDR2 SNEGSKA (reference sequence). The CDR3 contains 14 residues. The DNA for the CDR3 is TGCAGTGCTAGAGATAATCTAGCGGGAGAGACCCAGTACTTC. It encodes CSARDNLAGETQYF.

The genes are TRBV4-1 and TRBJ2-3; tentative D call: TRBD1 (5 bases). The V gene lost 5 bases and the J gene lost 0 bases, with 15 bases spanning the gap. Germline-derived CDR1 and CDR2 are MGHRA and YSYEKL. This CDR3 comprises 16 residues. Written as DNA, the CDR3 is TGCGCCAGCAGCGCAAGTCAGGGATTGAGCACAGATACGCAGTATTTT. This sequence encodes CASSASQGLSTDTQYF.

CDR3 amino acids: CASSLGQGAIYEQYV. The CDR3, as DNA: TGTGCCAGCAGCTTAGGACAGGGTGCGATCTACGAGCAGTACGTC. The chain joins TRBV7-9 to TRBJ2-7, with 7 bases that match TRBD1. J lost 3 bases, V lost 1 base, and 6 bases had no gene match. Germline V gene sequence: CDR1 SEHNR, CDR2 FQNEAQ (reference sequence). CDR3 length equals 15 residues.

This clonotype was seen more than once but under ten times. This chain links TRBV11-3 with TRBJ1-1; D not resolved. The CDR3 contains 13 residues. Germline V gene data show CDR1 as SGHNT and CDR2 as YENEEA. V was clipped by 3 bases and J by 4 bases, with 9 bases between them. The CDR3 sequence is CASSLSAGTEAFF. The CDR3 DNA reads TGTGCCAGCAGCTTGTCTGCGGGCACTGAAGCTTTCTTT. Full variable domain (missing parts from reference TRBV11-3 and TRBJ1-1): EAGVVQSPRYKIIEKKQPVAFWCNPISGHNTLYWYLQNLGQGPELLIRYENEEAVDDSQLPKDRFSAERLKGVDSTLKIQPAELGDSAVYLCASSLSAGTEAFFGQGTRLTVV.

This clonotype was recorded a few times. The chain carries TRBV4-1 and TRBJ2-7; D is undetermined. Germline V gene sequence: CDR1 MGHRA, CDR2 YSYEKL. The CDR3 is made up of 15 amino acids. Trimming cost V 1 base and J 2 bases, with 12 bases left between them. CDR3 sequence (DNA): TGCGCCAGCAGCCAAGGATCCCTACCGGCCTACGAGCAGTACTTC. It codes for CASSQGSLPAYEQYF.

The V call is TRBV5-6, the J call TRBJ2-2, with D hard to call. CDR3 size: 17 residues. CDR1 is SGHDT, CDR2 YYEEEE, per germline. The V gene lost 4 bases and the J gene lost 1 base, with 17 bases spanning the gap. The CDR3 loop is CASSLQPVQQNTGELFF. The CDR3 nucleotides read TGTGCCAGCAGCCTCCAACCGGTTCAGCAGAACACCGGGGAGCTGTTTTTT.

This clonotype was counted between two and nine times. The chain employs TRBV28 and TRBJ1-4, with D unresolved. V was pared by 7 bases and J by 8 bases, with 17 bases between. Germline loops: CDR1 MDHEN, CDR2 SYDVKM. This CDR3 region has 14 residues. The CDR3 here is CASTPTREGEKLFF. The CDR3 DNA sequence: TGTGCCAGCACCCCGACAAGGGAAGGAGAAAAACTGTTTTTT.

This sequence joins TRBV4-3 and TRBJ2-2; no definite D call. The CDR3 loop spans 16 amino acids. Germline values: CDR1 LGHNA, CDR2 YSLEER. V was shortened by 0 bases and J by 1 base, with 9 bases between the two germline ends. The CDR3 DNA follows: TGCGCCAGCAGCCAAGATTGGCTAGTGAACACCGGGGAGCTGTTTTTT. Its protein is CASSQDWLVNTGELFF.